A single sample gave rise to the 21 T cell receptor beta chains below, sequenced in a study of monozygotic twins with cystic fibrosis. Generated by immunoSEQ multiplex PCR, the TCRdb table keeps only in-frame clones and is missing some. The sample includes about 35,000 clones, approximately 67% of them seen just once. The specimen sequenced was blood. These receptors came from a girl aged 5-17 years with cystic fibrosis.

The J gene is TRBJ2-2, the V gene TRBV11-2; D is perhaps TRBD1 or TRBD2 (5 bases each). Between the trimmed V and J ends, which lost 7 bases and 2 bases, there was a span of 17 bases. This CDR3 has 16 residues. The germline CDR1 and CDR2 sequences are SGHAT and FQNNGV. The CDR3 sequence is CASTGVGGINTGELFF. DNA of the CDR3: TGTGCCAGCACCGGTGTTGGGGGTATCAACACCGGGGAGCTGTTTTTT.

The genes are TRBV14 and TRBJ2-7, with D uncertain. CDR3 length: 13 amino acids. Between the trimmed V and J ends, which lost 3 bases and 6 bases, there was a span of 12 bases. CDR1 and CDR2 from the germline V gene are SGHDN and FVKESK. The DNA of the CDR3 is TGTGCCAGCAGCCACGATCTGGGTTCCGAGCAGTACGTC. This encodes CASSHDLGSEQYV.

The chain carries TRBV5-1 and TRBJ2-4; tentatively, D is TRBD1 (6 bases). Trimming removed 4 bases at V and 0 bases at J, with 17 bases between. The CDR3 sequence is 17 residues long. CDR1 is SGHRS, CDR2 YFSETQ, per germline. CDR3 DNA sequence: TGCGCCAGCAGCCCCTCTGGGAAGGGGGTAGCCAAAAACATTCAGTACTTC. Its protein is CASSPSGKGVAKNIQYF.

The rearrangement joins TRBV27 to TRBJ1-2; D is unresolved. Trimming left V 5 bases short and J 4 bases short, with 11 bases between. CDR1 is MNHEY, CDR2 SMNVEV, per germline (reference sequence). The CDR3 runs 13 residues. The CDR3 protein is CASSGVLGYGYTF. CDR3 coding DNA: TGTGCCAGCAGTGGTGTTTTGGGCTATGGCTACACCTTC.

This clone was detected once. The chain is built from TRBV7-2 and TRBJ2-3; a possible D gene is TRBD1 (5 bases). CDR3 length: 14 residues. V shed 1 base and J shed 2 bases, with 7 bases lying between them. In germline, CDR1 is SGHTA, CDR2 FQGNSA. The CDR3 protein is CASSLGQITDTQYF. The CDR3, as DNA: TGTGCCAGCAGCTTAGGACAGATCACAGATACGCAGTATTTT.

V usage is TRBV4-1 and J usage is TRBJ1-1; D gene unclear. CDR3 length: 14 amino acids. The germline CDR1 and CDR2 sequences are MGHRA and YSYEKL. Trimming cost V 0 bases and J 1 base, with 6 bases left between them. CDR3 in amino acids: CASSQDDGNTEAFF. CDR3 DNA: TGCGCCAGCAGCCAAGACGACGGGAACACTGAAGCTTTCTTT.

The chain joins TRBV29-1 to TRBJ1-4, with D maybe TRBD1 (5 bases). This CDR3 is built from 16 residues. Germline V gene sequence: CDR1 SQVTM, CDR2 ANQGSEA. The V and J ends lost 0 bases and 3 bases respectively, with 14 bases between them. CDR3: CSVEDLGRVANEKLFF. CDR3 nucleotide sequence: TGCAGCGTTGAAGATCTAGGCAGGGTGGCTAATGAAAAACTGTTTTTT.

CDR3 DNA: TGTGCCAGCGCGTCCGGGACTAGCGGGAGGGGTGAGCAGTTCTTC. This sequence encodes CASASGTSGRGEQFF. The chain is built from TRBV27 and TRBJ2-1; 16 bases line up with TRBD2. From germline, CDR1 is MNHEY and CDR2 SMNVEV (reference sequence). The CDR3 has 15 amino acids. The V gene end was trimmed by 8 bases and the J gene end by 9 bases; junction bases not matched to a gene: 7.

This clone came up a few times. The chain couples TRBV2 to TRBJ1-5; D is uncertain. Trimming pared 3 bases from V and 6 bases from J, leaving 12 bases between. This CDR3 is 14 amino acids long. CDR1 is SNHLY and CDR2 is FYNNEI in the germline V gene. CDR3 region: CASSERTVFQPQHF. Here the CDR3 DNA reads TGTGCCAGCAGTGAGCGGACCGTGTTTCAGCCCCAGCATTTT.

The chain joins TRBV7-9 to TRBJ2-3, with 11 positions matching TRBD2. V gave up 5 bases and J gave up 3 bases; unmatched junction bases: 13. The CDR3 is made up of 18 amino acids. Germline lookup yields CDR1 SEHNR and CDR2 FQNEAQ (reference sequence). CDR3 protein: CASSPARLTSGITDTQYF. The CDR3 DNA sequence: TGTGCCAGCAGCCCCGCCCGCCTGACTAGCGGGATAACAGATACGCAGTATTTT.

The chain recombines TRBV9 with TRBJ2-1, with 7 bases that match TRBD2. Germline trimming cut 3 bases from V and 3 bases from J; bases unmatched to any gene: 12. CDR1 is SGDLS and CDR2 is YYNGEE in the germline V gene. The CDR3 has 17 residues. The CDR3 DNA follows: TGTGCCAGCAGCGGAGGCCGGGCTAGCGGATTCTACAATGAGCAGTTCTTC. This gives the protein CASSGGRASGFYNEQFF.

This clone was counted only a few times. The chain couples TRBV30 to TRBJ1-5; D gene unclear. CDR1 GTSNPN and CDR2 SVGIG come from the germline V gene (reference sequence). CDR3 size: 14 residues. Trimming removed 5 bases at V and 2 bases at J, with 13 bases between. The CDR3 protein is CAWGPPPGNQPQHF. The CDR3 coding sequence is TGTGCCTGGGGACCCCCCCCTGGCAATCAGCCCCAGCATTTT. Filled out from reference TRBV30 and TRBJ1-5, the complete variable domain reads SQTIHQWPATLVQPVGSPLSLECTVEGTSNPNLYWYRQAAGRGLQLLFYSVGIGQISSEVPQNLSASRPQDRQFILSSKKLLLSDSGFYLCAWGPPPGNQPQHFGDGTRLSIL.

The chain is built from TRBV11-2 and TRBJ2-5; 10 bases are a match to TRBD1. With V trimmed by 1 base and J by 5 bases, 7 bases remained unmatched. The CDR3 length is 16 residues. Germline CDR1 reads SGHAT; CDR2 reads FQNNGV. This CDR3 reads CASSLARQGAFETQYF. CDR3 DNA sequence: TGTGCCAGCAGCTTAGCCCGACAGGGGGCCTTCGAGACCCAGTACTTC.

This clone has a handful of counts. The chain couples TRBV18 to TRBJ1-2, with TRBD1 as a possible D gene (5 bases). Trimming removed 6 bases from V and 8 bases from J, with 19 bases in between. The CDR3 contains 14 residues. CDR1 is KGHSH and CDR2 is LQKENI in the germline V gene. CDR3 sequence: CASSPDSALGGYTF. CDR3 bases: TGTGCCAGCTCCCCCGACAGTGCCTTGGGGGGCTACACCTTC.

The V gene is TRBV19, the J gene TRBJ2-2; D is possibly TRBD1 (5 bases). The V end lost 1 base, the J end lost 6 bases, and 12 bases lay between the germline ends. Per germline, CDR1 LNHDA and CDR2 SQIVND (reference sequence). The CDR3 is made up of 15 amino acids. CDR3 DNA: TGTGCCAGTAGTATAGTTGTTGGGGCTCCCGGGGAGCTGTTTTTT. It encodes CASSIVVGAPGELFF.

The rearrangement links TRBV5-6 to TRBJ1-1; D call uncertain. V lost 0 bases, J lost 6 bases, and 15 bases lay in between. Germline values: CDR1 SGHDT, CDR2 YYEEEE. This CDR3 contains 15 residues. In DNA, the CDR3 is TGTGCCAGCAGCTTGGACGCCATGTCGGACGCTGAAGCTTTCTTT. Protein product: CASSLDAMSDAEAFF.

This sequence joins TRBV6-6 and TRBJ1-2; D gene uncertain. CDR3 length: 13 amino acids. The ends were cut back, 2 bases at V and 5 bases at J, with 9 bases in the middle. Germline CDR1 reads MNHNY; CDR2 reads SVGAGI (reference sequence). The CDR3 DNA sequence: TGTGCCAGCAGTTACGTATTGGGTTATGGCTACACCTTC. Protein: CASSYVLGYGYTF.

The genes are TRBV10-3 and TRBJ2-7; 10 bases line up with TRBD2. The CDR3 sequence is 18 residues long. CDR1 and CDR2 (germline): ENHRY, SYGVKD. The junction had 10 bases not matched to a gene; V was cut back by 0 bases and J by 2 bases. CDR3: CAISESSVGSGRAYEQYF. The CDR3 DNA reads TGTGCCATCAGTGAGTCTTCAGTCGGGAGCGGGAGGGCCTACGAGCAGTACTTC.

V and J are TRBV28 and TRBJ1-2; the D is unclear. There are 15 residues in the CDR3. Per germline, CDR1 MDHEN and CDR2 SYDVKM. V was trimmed by 2 bases and J by 8 bases, leaving 18 bases between them. In DNA form, the CDR3 reads TGTGCCAGCAGTTTAGGTCATGGAGGAGTTGGGGGCTACACCTTC. It codes for CASSLGHGGVGGYTF.

This chain uses TRBV5-4 with TRBJ2-5, with 15 bases identical to TRBD2. Germline-derived CDR1 and CDR2 are SGHNT and YYREEE (reference sequence). This CDR3 comprises 16 residues. Trimming took 4 bases from V and 5 from J; bases not matched to a gene: 6. CDR3 amino acids: CASSTGTSGRPETQYF. In DNA form, the CDR3 reads TGTGCCAGCAGCACAGGGACTAGCGGGAGGCCGGAGACCCAGTACTTC. Looking up the rest from reference TRBV5-4 and TRBJ2-5 gives the full variable domain: ETGVTQSPTHLIKTRGQQVTLRCSSQSGHNTVSWYQQALGQGPQFIFQYYREEENGRGNFPPRFSGLQFPNYSSELNVNALELDDSALYLCASSTGTSGRPETQYFGPGTRLLVL.

The J gene is TRBJ2-2, the V gene TRBV25-1; D is unclear. Trimming removed 6 bases from V and 4 bases from J, with 9 bases in between. The length of the CDR3 is 13 residues. Germline-derived CDR1 and CDR2 are MGHDK and SYGVNS. The CDR3 bases are TGTGCCAGCAGCAGTACCTTCACCGGGGAGCTGTTTTTT. Amino acid sequence: CASSSTFTGELFF.